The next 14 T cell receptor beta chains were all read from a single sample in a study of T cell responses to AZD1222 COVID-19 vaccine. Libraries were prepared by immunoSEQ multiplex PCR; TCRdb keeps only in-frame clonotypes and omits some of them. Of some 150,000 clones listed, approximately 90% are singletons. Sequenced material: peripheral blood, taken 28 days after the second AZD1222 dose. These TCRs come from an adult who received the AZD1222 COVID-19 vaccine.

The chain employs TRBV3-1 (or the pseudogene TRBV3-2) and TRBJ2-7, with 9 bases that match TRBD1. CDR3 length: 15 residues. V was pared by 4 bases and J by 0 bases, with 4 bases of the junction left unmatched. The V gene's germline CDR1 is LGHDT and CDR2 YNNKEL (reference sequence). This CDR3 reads CASSPRTGDSYEQYF. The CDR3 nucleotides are TGTGCCAGCAGCCCTCGGACAGGGGACTCCTACGAGCAGTACTTC.

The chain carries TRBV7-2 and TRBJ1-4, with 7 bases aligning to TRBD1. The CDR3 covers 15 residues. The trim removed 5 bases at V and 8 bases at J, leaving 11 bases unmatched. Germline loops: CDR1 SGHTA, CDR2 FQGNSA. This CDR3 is CASSPRGTAKEKLFF. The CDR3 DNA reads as TGTGCCAGCAGCCCCCGCGGGACAGCCAAGGAAAAACTGTTTTTT. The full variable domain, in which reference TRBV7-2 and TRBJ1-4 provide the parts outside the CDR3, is GAGVSQSPSNKVTEKGKDVELRCDPISGHTALYWYRQSLGQGLEFLIYFQGNSAPDKSGLPSDRFSAERTGGSVSTLTIQRTQQEDSAVYLCASSPRGTAKEKLFFGSGTQLSVL.

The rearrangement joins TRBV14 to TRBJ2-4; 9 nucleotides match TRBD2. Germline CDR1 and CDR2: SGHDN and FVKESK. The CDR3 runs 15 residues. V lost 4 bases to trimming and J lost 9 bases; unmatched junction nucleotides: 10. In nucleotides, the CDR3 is TGTGCCAGCAGCCCGACTAGCGGAGGGGTGGGCATTCAGTACTTC. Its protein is CASSPTSGGVGIQYF.

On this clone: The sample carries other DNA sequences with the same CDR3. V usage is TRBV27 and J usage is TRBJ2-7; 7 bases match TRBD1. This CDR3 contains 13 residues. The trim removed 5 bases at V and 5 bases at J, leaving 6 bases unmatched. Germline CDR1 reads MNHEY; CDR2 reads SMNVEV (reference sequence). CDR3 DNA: TGTGCCAGCAGTCCGATCGACAGGGACGAGCAGTACTTC. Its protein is CASSPIDRDEQYF.

The CDR3 is CASSLAASPEQFF. The CDR3 DNA sequence: TGTGCCAGCAGTTTAGCGGCTAGCCCTGAGCAGTTCTTC. The chain joins TRBV12-3 or TRBV12-4 to TRBJ2-1, with a possible D match to TRBD2 (5 bases). V was cut by 0 bases and J by 9 bases, with 9 bases left in between. The CDR3 runs 13 residues.

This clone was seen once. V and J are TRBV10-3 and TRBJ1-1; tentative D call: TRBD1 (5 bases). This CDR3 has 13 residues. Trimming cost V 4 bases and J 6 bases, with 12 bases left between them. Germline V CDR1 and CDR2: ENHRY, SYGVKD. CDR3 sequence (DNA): TGTGCCATCAGTGGGCCGGGGACCGCTGAAGCTTTCTTT. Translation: CAISGPGTAEAFF.

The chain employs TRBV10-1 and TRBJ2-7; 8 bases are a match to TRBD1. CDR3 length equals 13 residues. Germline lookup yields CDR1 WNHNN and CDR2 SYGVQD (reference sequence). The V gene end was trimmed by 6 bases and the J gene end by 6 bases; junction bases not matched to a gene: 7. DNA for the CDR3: TGCGCCAGCAGCCCAGGACAGGGCACCGAGCAGTACTTC. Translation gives CASSPGQGTEQYF.

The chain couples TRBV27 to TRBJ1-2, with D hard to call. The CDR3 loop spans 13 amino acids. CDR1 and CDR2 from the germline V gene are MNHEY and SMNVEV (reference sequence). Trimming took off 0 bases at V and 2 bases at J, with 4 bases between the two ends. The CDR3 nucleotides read TGTGCCAGCAGTTTATCCGGCAACTATGGCTACACCTTC. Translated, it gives CASSLSGNYGYTF.

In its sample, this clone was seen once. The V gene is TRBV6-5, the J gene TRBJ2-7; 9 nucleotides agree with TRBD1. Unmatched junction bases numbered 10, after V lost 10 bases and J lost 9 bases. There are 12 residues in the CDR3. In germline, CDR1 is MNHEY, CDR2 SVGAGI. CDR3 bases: TGTGCCACCGGGACAGGGTTGATGGGGCAGTACTTC. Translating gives CATGTGLMGQYF.

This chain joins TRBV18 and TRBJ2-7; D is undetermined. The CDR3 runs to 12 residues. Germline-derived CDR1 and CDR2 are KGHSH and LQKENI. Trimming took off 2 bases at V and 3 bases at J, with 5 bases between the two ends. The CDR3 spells CASSPGNYEQYF. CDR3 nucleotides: TGTGCCAGCTCACCAGGGAACTACGAGCAGTACTTC.

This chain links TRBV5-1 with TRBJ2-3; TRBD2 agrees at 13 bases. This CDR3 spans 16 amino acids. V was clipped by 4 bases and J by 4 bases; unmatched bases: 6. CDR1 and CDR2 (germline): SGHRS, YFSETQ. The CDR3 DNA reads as TGCGCCAGCAGCGGGATACTAGCGGGAGGGTCAGATACGCAGTATTTT. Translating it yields CASSGILAGGSDTQYF.

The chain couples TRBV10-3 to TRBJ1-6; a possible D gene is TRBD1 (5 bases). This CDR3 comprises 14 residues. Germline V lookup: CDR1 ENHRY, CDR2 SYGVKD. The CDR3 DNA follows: TGTGCAGCATCCCCCGGGGGAGGGAATTCACCCCTCCACTTT. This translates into CAASPGGGNSPLHF.

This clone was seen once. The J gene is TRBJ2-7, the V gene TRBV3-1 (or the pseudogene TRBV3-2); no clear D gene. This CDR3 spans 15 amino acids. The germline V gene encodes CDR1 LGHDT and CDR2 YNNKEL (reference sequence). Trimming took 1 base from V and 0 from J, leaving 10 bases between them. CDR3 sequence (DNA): TGTGCCAGCAGCCAAGTCTATGACGCCTCCTACGAGCAGTACTTC. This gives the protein CASSQVYDASYEQYF.

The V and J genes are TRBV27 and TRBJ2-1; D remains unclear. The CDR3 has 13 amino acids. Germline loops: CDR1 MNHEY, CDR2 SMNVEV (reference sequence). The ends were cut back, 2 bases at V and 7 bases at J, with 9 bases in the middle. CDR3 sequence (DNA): TGTGCCAGCAGTTTAGGGGTAGGTAATGAGCAGTTCTTC. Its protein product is CASSLGVGNEQFF.